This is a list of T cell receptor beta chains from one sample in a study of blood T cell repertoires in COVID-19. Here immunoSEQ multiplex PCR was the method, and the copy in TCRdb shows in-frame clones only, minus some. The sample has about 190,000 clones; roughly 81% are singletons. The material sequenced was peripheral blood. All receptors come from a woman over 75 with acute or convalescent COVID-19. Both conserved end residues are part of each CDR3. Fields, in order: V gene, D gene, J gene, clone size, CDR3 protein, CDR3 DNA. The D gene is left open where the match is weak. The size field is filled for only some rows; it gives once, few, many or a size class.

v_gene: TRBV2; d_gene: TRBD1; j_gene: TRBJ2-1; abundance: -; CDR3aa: CASMAGGNEQFF; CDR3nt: TGTGCCAGCATGGCAGGGGGCAATGAGCAGTTCTTC
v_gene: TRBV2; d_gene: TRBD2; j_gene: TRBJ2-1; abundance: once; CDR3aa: CASRELADIYNEQFF; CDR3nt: TGTGCCAGCAGAGAGCTAGCGGACATCTACAATGAGCAGTTCTTC
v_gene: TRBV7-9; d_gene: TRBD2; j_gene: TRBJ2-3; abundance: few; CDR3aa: CASSFSGRAGRTDTQYF; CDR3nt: TGTGCCAGCAGCTTTAGCGGGAGGGCCGGAAGAACAGATACGCAGTATTTT
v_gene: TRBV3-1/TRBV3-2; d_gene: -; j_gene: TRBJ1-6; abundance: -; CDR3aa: CASSPRQVLDNSPLHF; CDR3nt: TGTGCCAGCAGCCCCAGACAGGTGTTAGATAATTCACCCCTCCACTTT
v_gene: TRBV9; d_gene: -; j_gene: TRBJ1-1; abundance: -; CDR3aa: CASSALGSSTEAFF; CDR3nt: TGTGCCAGCAGCGCTCTGGGGAGTAGCACTGAAGCTTTCTTT
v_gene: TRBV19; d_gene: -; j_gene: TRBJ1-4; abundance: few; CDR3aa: CASRRVATNEKLFF; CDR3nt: TGTGCCAGTAGGAGGGTTGCAACTAATGAAAAACTGTTTTTT
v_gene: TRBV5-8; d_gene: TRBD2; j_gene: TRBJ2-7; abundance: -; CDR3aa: CASSFLAAYEQYF; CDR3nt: TGTGCCAGCAGCTTTCTAGCGGCCTACGAGCAGTACTTC
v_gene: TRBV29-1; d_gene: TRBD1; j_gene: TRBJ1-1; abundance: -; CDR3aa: CSVQLQQGAAMAFF; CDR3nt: TGCAGCGTTCAATTACAACAGGGGGCCGCGATGGCTTTCTTT
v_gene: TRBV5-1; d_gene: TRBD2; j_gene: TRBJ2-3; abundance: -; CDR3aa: CASSYKGGQTDTQYF; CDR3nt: TGCGCCAGCAGCTATAAGGGAGGGCAGACAGATACGCAGTATTTT
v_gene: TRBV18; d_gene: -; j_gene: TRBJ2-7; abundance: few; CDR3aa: CASSPRSQIYEQYF; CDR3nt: TGTGCCAGCTCACCACGTTCACAGATTTACGAGCAGTACTTC
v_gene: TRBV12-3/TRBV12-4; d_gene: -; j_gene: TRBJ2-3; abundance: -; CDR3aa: CASREVSTDTQYF; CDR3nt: TGTGCCAGCAGGGAGGTCAGCACAGATACGCAGTATTTT
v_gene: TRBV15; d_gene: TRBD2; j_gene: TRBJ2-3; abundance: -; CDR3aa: CATSSQGAGAFTDTQYF; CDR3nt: TGTGCCACCAGCAGTCAAGGAGCGGGAGCGTTCACAGATACGCAGTATTTT
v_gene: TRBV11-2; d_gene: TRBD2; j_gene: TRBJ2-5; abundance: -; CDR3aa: CASSLAPGLAGTLQETQYF; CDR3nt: TGTGCCAGCAGCCTCGCCCCCGGACTAGCGGGGACTCTCCAAGAGACCCAGTACTTC
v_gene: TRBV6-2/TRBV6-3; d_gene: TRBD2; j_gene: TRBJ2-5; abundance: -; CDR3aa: CASSSLAGMQETQYF; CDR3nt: TGTGCCAGCAGTTCACTAGCGGGGATGCAAGAGACCCAGTACTTC
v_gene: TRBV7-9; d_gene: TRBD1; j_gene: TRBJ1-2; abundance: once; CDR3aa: CASSPPGTGVGYTF; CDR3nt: TGTGCCAGCAGCCCTCCCGGGACAGGGGTAGGCTACACCTTC
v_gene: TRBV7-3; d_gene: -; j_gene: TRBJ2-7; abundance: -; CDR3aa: CASSLQGGLRDEQYF; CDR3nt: TGTGCCAGCAGCCTACAGGGTGGCCTCAGGGACGAGCAGTACTTC
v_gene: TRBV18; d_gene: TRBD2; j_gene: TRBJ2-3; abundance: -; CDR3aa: CASSLGLATDTQYF; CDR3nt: TGTGCCAGCTCGCTGGGACTAGCGACAGATACGCAGTATTTT
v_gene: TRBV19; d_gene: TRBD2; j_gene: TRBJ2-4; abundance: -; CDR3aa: CASSIVAGDVKNIQYF; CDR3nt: TGTGCCAGTAGTATTGTAGCGGGAGATGTCAAAAACATTCAGTACTTC
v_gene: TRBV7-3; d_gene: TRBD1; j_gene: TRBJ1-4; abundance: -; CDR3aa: CASRPGQGLNEKLFF; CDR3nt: TGTGCCAGCAGACCTGGACAGGGGTTAAATGAAAAACTGTTTTTT
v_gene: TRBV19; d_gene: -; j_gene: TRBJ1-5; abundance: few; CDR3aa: CASTKPGPQHF; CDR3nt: TGTGCCAGTACTAAACCGGGGCCCCAGCATTTT
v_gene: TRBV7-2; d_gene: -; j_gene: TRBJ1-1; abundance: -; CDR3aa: CASSLRQSEAFF; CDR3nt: TGTGCCAGCAGCTTAAGACAGAGTGAAGCTTTCTTT
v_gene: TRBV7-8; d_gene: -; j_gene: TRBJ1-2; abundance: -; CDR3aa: CASSPSGYGYTF; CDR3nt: TGTGCCAGCAGTCCATCCGGTTATGGCTACACCTTC
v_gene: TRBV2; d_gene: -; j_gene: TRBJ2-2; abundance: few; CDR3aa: CASSWRSGELFF; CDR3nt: TGTGCCAGCAGTTGGAGATCAGGGGAGCTGTTTTTT
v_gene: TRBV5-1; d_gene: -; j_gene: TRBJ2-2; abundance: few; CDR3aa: CASSNPTQGSYGELFF; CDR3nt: TGCGCCAGCAGTAATCCTACCCAGGGTTCCTACGGGGAGCTGTTTTTT
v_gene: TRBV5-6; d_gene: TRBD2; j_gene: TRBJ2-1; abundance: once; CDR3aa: CASSLFLAGGYNEQFF; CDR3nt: TGTGCCAGCAGCCTCTTCCTAGCGGGGGGTTACAATGAGCAGTTCTTC
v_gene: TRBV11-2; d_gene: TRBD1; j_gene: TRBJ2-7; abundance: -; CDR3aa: CASSTPGQGSGEQYF; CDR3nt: TGTGCCAGCAGCACCCCGGGACAGGGTTCGGGCGAGCAGTACTTC
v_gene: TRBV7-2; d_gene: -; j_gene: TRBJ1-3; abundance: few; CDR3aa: CASSPDPVGVGNTIYF; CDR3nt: TGTGCCAGCAGCCCAGACCCGGTGGGAGTGGGAAACACCATATATTTT
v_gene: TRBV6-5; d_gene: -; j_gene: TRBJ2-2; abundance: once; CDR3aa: CASKDINTGELFF; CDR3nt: TGTGCCAGCAAGGACATCAACACCGGGGAGCTGTTTTTT
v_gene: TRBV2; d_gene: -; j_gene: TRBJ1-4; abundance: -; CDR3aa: CASSEGQANEKLFF; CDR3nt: TGTGCCAGCAGTGAAGGACAGGCTAATGAAAAACTGTTTTTT
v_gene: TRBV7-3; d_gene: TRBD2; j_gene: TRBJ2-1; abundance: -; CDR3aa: CASSARLATYNEQFF; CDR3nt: TGTGCCAGCAGCGCCCGACTAGCGACCTACAATGAGCAGTTCTTC